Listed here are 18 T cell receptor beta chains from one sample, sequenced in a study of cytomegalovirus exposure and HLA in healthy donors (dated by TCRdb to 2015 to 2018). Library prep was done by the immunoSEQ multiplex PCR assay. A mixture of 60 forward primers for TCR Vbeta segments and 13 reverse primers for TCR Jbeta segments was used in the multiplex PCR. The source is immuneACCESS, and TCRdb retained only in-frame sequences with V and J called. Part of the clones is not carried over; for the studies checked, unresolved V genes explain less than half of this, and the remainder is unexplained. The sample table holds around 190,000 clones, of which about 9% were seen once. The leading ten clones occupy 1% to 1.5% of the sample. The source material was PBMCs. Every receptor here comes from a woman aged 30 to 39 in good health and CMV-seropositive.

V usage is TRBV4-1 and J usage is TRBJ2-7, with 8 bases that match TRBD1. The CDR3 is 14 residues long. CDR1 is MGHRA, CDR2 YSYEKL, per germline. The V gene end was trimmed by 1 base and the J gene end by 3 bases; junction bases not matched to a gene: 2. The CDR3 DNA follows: TGCGCCAGCAGCCAAGGACAGGGGTACTACGAGCAGTACTTC. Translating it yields CASSQGQGYYEQYF.

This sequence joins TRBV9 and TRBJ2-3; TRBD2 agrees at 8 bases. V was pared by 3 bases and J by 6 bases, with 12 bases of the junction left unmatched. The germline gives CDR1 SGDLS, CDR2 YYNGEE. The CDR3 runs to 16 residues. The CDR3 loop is CASSATGTSISDTQYF. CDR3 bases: TGTGCCAGCAGCGCTACCGGGACTAGTATTTCCGATACGCAGTATTTT. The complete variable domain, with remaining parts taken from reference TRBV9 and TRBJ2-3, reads DSGVTQTPKHLITATGQRVTLRCSPRSGDLSVYWYQQSLDQGLQFLIQYYNGEERAKGNILERFSAQQFPDLHSELNLSSLELGDSALYFCASSATGTSISDTQYFGPGTRLTVL.

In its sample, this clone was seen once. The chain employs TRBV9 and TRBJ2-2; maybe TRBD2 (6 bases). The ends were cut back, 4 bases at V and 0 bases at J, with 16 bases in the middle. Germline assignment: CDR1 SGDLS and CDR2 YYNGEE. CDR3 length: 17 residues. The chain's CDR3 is CASSLRGTAANTGELFF. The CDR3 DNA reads TGTGCCAGCAGCCTCCGCGGGACGGCCGCGAACACCGGGGAGCTGTTTTTT.

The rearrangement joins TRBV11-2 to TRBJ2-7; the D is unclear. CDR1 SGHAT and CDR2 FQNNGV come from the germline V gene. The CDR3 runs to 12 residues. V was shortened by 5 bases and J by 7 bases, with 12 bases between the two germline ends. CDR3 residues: CASSRLEWEQYF. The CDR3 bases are TGTGCCAGCAGCCGTCTTGAGTGGGAGCAGTACTTC.

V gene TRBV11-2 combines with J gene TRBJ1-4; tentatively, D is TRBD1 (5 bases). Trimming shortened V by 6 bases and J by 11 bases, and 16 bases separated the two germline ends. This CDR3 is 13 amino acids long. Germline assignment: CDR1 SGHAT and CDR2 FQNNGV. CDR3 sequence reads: CASRGSSEGKLFF. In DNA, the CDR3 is TGTGCCAGCAGAGGGTCGTCGGAGGGGAAACTGTTTTTT.

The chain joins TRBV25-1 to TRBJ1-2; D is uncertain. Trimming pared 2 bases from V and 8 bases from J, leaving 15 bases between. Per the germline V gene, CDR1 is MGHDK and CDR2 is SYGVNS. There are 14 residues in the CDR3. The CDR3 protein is CASSEAGSVRGYTF. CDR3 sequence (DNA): TGTGCCAGCAGTGAAGCCGGGTCGGTGAGAGGCTACACCTTC.

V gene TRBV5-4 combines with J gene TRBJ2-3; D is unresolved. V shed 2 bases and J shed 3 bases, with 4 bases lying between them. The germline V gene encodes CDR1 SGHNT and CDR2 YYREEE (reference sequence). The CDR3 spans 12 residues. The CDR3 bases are TGTGCCAGCAGCTTTCTAACAGATACGCAGTATTTT. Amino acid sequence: CASSFLTDTQYF.

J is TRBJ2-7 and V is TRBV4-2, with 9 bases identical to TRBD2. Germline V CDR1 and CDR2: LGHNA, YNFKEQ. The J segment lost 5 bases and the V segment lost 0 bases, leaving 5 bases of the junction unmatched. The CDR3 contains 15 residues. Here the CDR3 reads CASSQEFSGSNEQYF. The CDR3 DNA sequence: TGTGCCAGCAGCCAAGAGTTTAGCGGGAGCAACGAGCAGTACTTC.

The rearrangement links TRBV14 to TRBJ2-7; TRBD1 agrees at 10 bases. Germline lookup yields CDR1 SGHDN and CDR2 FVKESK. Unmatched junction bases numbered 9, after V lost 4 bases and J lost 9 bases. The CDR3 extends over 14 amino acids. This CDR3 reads CASSLTGQGIGQYF. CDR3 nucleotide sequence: TGTGCCAGCAGCCTCACGGGACAGGGGATCGGGCAGTACTTC. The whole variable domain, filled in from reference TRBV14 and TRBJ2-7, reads EAGVTQFPSHSVIEKGQTVTLRCDPISGHDNLYWYRRVMGKEIKFLLHFVKESKQDESGMPNNRFLAERTGGTYSTLKVQPAELEDSGVYFCASSLTGQGIGQYFGPGTRLTVT.

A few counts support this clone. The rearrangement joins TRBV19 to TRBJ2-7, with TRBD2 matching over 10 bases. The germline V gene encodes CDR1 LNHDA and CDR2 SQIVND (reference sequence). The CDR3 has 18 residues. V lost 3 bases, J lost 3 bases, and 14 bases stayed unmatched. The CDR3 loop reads CASSIFYADLAGVYEQYF. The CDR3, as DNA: TGTGCCAGTAGTATTTTTTATGCGGACCTAGCGGGAGTCTACGAGCAGTACTTC.

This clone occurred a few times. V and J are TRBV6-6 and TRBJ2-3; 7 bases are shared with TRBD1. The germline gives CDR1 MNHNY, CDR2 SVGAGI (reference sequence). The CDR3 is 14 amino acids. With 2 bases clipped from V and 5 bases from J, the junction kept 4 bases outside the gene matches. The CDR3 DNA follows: TGTGCCAGCAGTTACCTCAACAGGGGAGATACGCAGTATTTT. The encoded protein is CASSYLNRGDTQYF.

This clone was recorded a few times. The DNA for the CDR3 is TGCAGCGTTGAAGATCCAGGGGGCGCTCGGAATGGCTACACCTTC. Its protein product is CSVEDPGGARNGYTF. The chain combines TRBV29-1 with TRBJ1-2; TRBD1 matches at 8 bases. The CDR3 runs to 15 residues. V was clipped by 0 bases and J by 6 bases; unmatched bases: 9. CDR1 and CDR2 (germline): SQVTM, ANQGSEA.

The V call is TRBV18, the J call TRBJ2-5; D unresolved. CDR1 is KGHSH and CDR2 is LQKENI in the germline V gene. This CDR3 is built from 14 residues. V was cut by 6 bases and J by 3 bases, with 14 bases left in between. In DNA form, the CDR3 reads TGTGCCAGCTCCCAGATATCCCCGAAAGAGACCCAGTACTTC. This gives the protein CASSQISPKETQYF.

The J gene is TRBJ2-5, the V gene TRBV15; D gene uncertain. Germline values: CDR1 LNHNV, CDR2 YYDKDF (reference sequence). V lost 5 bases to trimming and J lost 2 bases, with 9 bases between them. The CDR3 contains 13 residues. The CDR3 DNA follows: TGTGCCACCAGCCTTATTACACAAGAGACCCAGTACTTC. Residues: CATSLITQETQYF.

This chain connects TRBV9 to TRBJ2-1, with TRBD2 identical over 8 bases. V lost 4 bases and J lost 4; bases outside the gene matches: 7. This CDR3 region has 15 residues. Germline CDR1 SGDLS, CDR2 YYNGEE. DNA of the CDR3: TGTGCCAGCAGCCCTTACGGACTAGCATACAATGAGCAGTTCTTC. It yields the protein CASSPYGLAYNEQFF.

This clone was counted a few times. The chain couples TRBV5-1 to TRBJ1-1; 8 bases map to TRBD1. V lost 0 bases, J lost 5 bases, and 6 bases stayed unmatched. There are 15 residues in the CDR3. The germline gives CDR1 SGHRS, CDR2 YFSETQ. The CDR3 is CASSLAWTGKTEAFF. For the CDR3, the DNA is TGCGCCAGCAGCTTGGCCTGGACAGGGAAGACTGAAGCTTTCTTT.

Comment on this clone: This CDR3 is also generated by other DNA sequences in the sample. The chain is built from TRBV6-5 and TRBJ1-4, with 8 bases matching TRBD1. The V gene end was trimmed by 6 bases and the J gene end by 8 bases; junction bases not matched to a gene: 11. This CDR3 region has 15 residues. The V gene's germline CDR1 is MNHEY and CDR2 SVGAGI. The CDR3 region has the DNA TGTGCCAGCAGCCGCGGACAGGGCGGTAGGGAAAAACTGTTTTTT. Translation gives CASSRGQGGREKLFF.

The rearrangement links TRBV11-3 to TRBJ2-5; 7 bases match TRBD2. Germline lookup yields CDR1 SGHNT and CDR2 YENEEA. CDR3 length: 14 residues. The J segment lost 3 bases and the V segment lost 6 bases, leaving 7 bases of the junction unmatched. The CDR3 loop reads CASSLRDYEETQYF. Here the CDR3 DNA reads TGTGCCAGCAGTCTCCGGGACTACGAAGAGACCCAGTACTTC.